This TCR beta chain was observed in a study of tumour-infiltrating T cells in Burkitt lymphoma. For the study at large: The Burkitt lymphoma cohort spanned all epidemiological subtypes. Overall and progression-free survival were predicted by productive clonality.

Libraries were prepared by immunoSEQ multiplex PCR; TCRdb keeps only in-frame clonotypes and omits some of them. The sample yields a few thousand clones, roughly 14% seen once. Germline trimming cut 8 bases from V and 6 bases from J; bases unmatched to any gene: 7. The CDR3 consists of 14 residues. Germline CDR1 and CDR2: MNHEY and SVGAGI. The sequencing input was tumor tissue. This chain joins TRBV6-5 and TRBJ1-4; 9 bases match TRBD1. This clonotype originated in a human donor with Burkitt lymphoma. The CDR3 nucleotides read TGTGCCAGCGGACCCTGGACAGGGGATGAAAAACTGTTTTTT. Amino acids: CASGPWTGDEKLFF.